The rows below give T cell receptor beta chains drawn from one sample of a study of CD8 T cells in ankylosing spondylitis. TCRdb used MiXCR to reprocess the 5' RACE reads, holding one entry per CDR3 protein. The profile covers approximately 300,000 distinct CDR3 sequences, with under 8.5% appearing a single time and about 15% taken by the ten largest. Sequencing was performed on blood, either unsorted or a sorted T cell fraction (not recorded which). The receptor set was obtained from a male donor with ankylosing spondylitis. CDR3s include the opening cysteine and the closing phenylalanine or tryptophan. The order of the fields is V gene, clone size, J gene, D gene, CDR3 length, CDR3 protein, CDR3 DNA. D genes are given only for firm matches. Expanded clones are given a class, and other clones once, few, many or no size at all.

TRBV20-1	many	TRBJ1-6	NA	13	CSARAVANSPLHF	TGCAGTGCTAGGGCGGTGGCGAATTCACCCCTCCACTTT
TRBV28	many	TRBJ2-3	NA	14	CASSEGVWTDTQYF	TGTGCCTCCTCGGAGGGGGTTTGGACAGATACGCAGTATTTT
TRBV2	few	TRBJ2-4	TRBD2	15	CASSERRLAGNIQYF	TGTGCCAGCAGTGAGAGGCGACTAGCGGGGAACATTCAGTACTTC
TRBV2	few	TRBJ2-7	TRBD1	14	CASKRQGWSYEQYF	TGTGCCAGCAAGAGACAGGGCTGGAGCTACGAGCAGTACTTC
TRBV7-8	NA	TRBJ2-2	NA	18	CASSTAVQVTENTGELFF	TGTGCCAGCAGCACAGCGGTTCAGGTGACAGAAAACACCGGGGAGCTGTTTTTT
TRBV20-1	few	TRBJ2-3	TRBD2	14	CSASETSSADTQYF	TGCAGTGCTAGTGAGACTAGCTCCGCAGATACGCAGTATTTT
TRBV7-6	few	TRBJ1-3	NA	17	CASSLGPGRASGNTIYF	TGTGCCAGCAGCCTCGGGCCGGGACGTGCTTCTGGAAACACCATATATTTT
TRBV4-3	NA	TRBJ2-7	TRBD2	17	CASSQRVTSGSSYEQYF	TGCGCCAGCAGCCAAAGAGTGACTAGCGGGAGCTCCTACGAGCAGTACTTC
TRBV6-1	NA	TRBJ2-7	TRBD1	14	CASRPGTGLAELHF	TGTGCCAGCAGGCCGGGGACAGGCCTAGCCGAGTTGCACTTC
TRBV12-3/TRBV12-4	many	TRBJ1-2	NA	15	CASSPSPVRAYGYTF	TGTGCCAGCAGTCCGTCGCCAGTTCGGGCCTATGGCTACACCTTC
TRBV14	many	TRBJ2-1	TRBD2	15	CASSPGLAGVWEQFF	TGTGCCAGCAGCCCCGGACTAGCGGGAGTTTGGGAGCAGTTCTTC
TRBV6-5	NA	TRBJ2-2	TRBD2	17	CASSFPPSGSTTGELFF	TGTGCCAGCAGTTTCCCCCCTAGCGGGAGTACGACCGGGGAGCTGTTTTTT
TRBV20-1	NA	TRBJ1-5	NA	13	CSARRTANQPQHF	TGCAGTGCTAGAAGGACAGCAAATCAGCCCCAGCATTTT
TRBV7-3	NA	TRBJ2-3	NA	17	CASSLTGGQGLTDTQYF	TGTGCCAGCAGCTTAACCGGGGGGCAGGGGCTGACAGATACGCAGTATTTT
TRBV13	NA	TRBJ2-5	NA	15	CASSLEGAAEVTQYF	TGTGCCAGCAGCCTGGAGGGGGCGGCTGAGGTGACCCAGTACTTC
TRBV4-2	NA	TRBJ2-1	NA	14	CASSQTSKYNEQFF	TGTGCCAGCAGCCAAACTAGCAAATACAATGAGCAGTTCTTC
TRBV28	few	TRBJ2-1	NA	16	CASSLFTGSFPHEQFF	TGTGCCAGCAGTTTATTTACCGGATCCTTCCCCCATGAGCAGTTCTTC
TRBV7-3	few	TRBJ2-3	NA	13	CASSPTRGDTQYF	TGTGCCAGCAGCCCGACCCGAGGGGATACGCAGTATTTT
TRBV27	few	TRBJ2-6	TRBD1	19	CASSWLGQGRGSGANVLTF	TGTGCCAGCAGTTGGCTCGGACAGGGACGGGGCTCTGGGGCCAACGTCCTGACTTTC
TRBV6-2/TRBV6-3	NA	TRBJ2-2	TRBD2	14	CASSHSGRAGELFF	TGTGCCAGCAGTCATAGCGGGAGGGCCGGGGAGCTGTTTTTT
TRBV7-9	few	TRBJ2-1	NA	13	CASSVFRGDEQFF	TGTGCCAGCAGCGTCTTCAGGGGAGATGAGCAGTTCTTC
TRBV7-9	many	TRBJ2-1	NA	13	CASSTRARNEQFF	TGTGCCAGCAGCACTAGGGCCCGCAATGAGCAGTTCTTC
TRBV2	many	TRBJ2-2	NA	14	CASRGLLNTGELFF	TGTGCCAGCAGGGGACTCCTCAACACCGGGGAGCTGTTTTTT
TRBV14	NA	TRBJ2-7	NA	15	CASSQGPGGIYEQYF	TGTGCCAGCAGCCAAGGGCCAGGGGGGATCTACGAGCAGTACTTC
TRBV29-1	many	TRBJ2-7	TRBD1	13	CSARTGGAYEQYF	TGCAGCGCTAGGACAGGGGGGGCCTACGAGCAGTACTTC
TRBV12-3/TRBV12-4	many	TRBJ2-7	TRBD2	14	CASSLSSGIYEQYF	TGTGCCAGCAGTTTGTCTAGCGGGATCTACGAGCAGTACTTC
TRBV28	few	TRBJ2-3	TRBD1	14	CASSSDRGRDTQYF	TGTGCCAGCAGCTCTGACAGGGGGCGAGATACGCAGTATTTT
TRBV24-1	few	TRBJ2-1	TRBD2	19	CATSDGLAGGTSSYNEQFF	TGTGCCACCAGTGATGGACTAGCGGGGGGTACCAGCTCCTACAATGAGCAGTTCTTC
TRBV7-2	NA	TRBJ2-5	TRBD2	15	CASSLVRGVQETQYF	TGTGCCAGCAGCTTAGTGCGGGGGGTACAAGAGACCCAGTACTTC
TRBV6-1	NA	TRBJ2-2	TRBD1	15	CASSRDRRPTGELFF	TGTGCCAGCAGCAGGGACAGGCGCCCCACCGGGGAGCTGTTTTTT
TRBV10-3	NA	TRBJ2-1	TRBD2	14	CAISESSGSPEQFF	TGTGCCATCAGTGAGTCTAGCGGGTCCCCTGAGCAGTTCTTC
TRBV2	NA	TRBJ2-2	TRBD2	17	CASREPLAGSGTGELFF	TGTGCCAGCAGAGAACCCCTAGCGGGAAGCGGCACCGGGGAGCTGTTTTTT
TRBV5-1	NA	TRBJ2-7	NA	14	CASSLFPGADEQYF	TGCGCCAGCAGCCTGTTTCCGGGAGCGGACGAGCAGTACTTC
TRBV7-8	many	TRBJ1-1	NA	13	CASSQTMNTEAFF	TGTGCCAGCAGCCAAACAATGAACACTGAAGCTTTCTTT
TRBV7-2	few	TRBJ2-7	NA	12	CASSYPAGEQYF	TGTGCCAGCAGCTACCCAGCTGGCGAGCAGTACTTC
TRBV12-3/TRBV12-4	many	TRBJ2-1	TRBD1	16	CASSSPGQGTYNEQFF	TGTGCCAGCAGTTCCCCTGGACAGGGTACCTACAATGAGCAGTTCTTC
TRBV27	many	TRBJ2-1	TRBD1	12	CASKGQYNEQFF	TGTGCCAGTAAGGGACAGTACAATGAGCAGTTCTTC
TRBV12-3/TRBV12-4	NA	TRBJ2-1	NA	15	CASSFTGRSFNEQFF	TGTGCCAGCAGTTTTACGGGACGCTCCTTCAATGAGCAGTTCTTC
TRBV7-2	few	TRBJ1-5	NA	13	CASSLTPLQPQHF	TGTGCCAGCAGCCTGACACCGCTTCAGCCCCAGCATTTT
TRBV4-1	NA	TRBJ2-2	TRBD2	18	CASSQDRGSGRVYGELFF	TGCGCCAGCAGCCAAGATAGGGGGAGCGGGAGGGTATACGGGGAGCTGTTTTTT
TRBV6-5	NA	TRBJ2-7	NA	15	CASSYGRTDSYEQYF	TGTGCCAGCAGTTACGGGCGGACAGACTCCTACGAGCAGTACTTC
TRBV20-1	few	TRBJ1-1	TRBD1	17	CSATRRDRGPLNTEAFF	TGCAGTGCTACCCGCCGGGACAGGGGGCCCTTGAACACTGAAGCTTTCTTT
TRBV28	once	TRBJ2-1	NA	14	CASIRRDSYNEQFF	TGTGCCAGCATAAGGCGGGACTCCTACAATGAGCAGTTCTTC
TRBV20-1	NA	TRBJ2-1	TRBD2	14	CSAVGTSVYNEQFF	TGCAGTGCTGTCGGGACTAGCGTATACAATGAGCAGTTCTTC
TRBV7-3	NA	TRBJ2-1	TRBD1	19	CASSLRGQKYMSRDNEQFF	TGTGCCAGCAGCTTAAGGGGACAGAAATATATGAGTCGAGACAATGAGCAGTTCTTC
TRBV11-2	many	TRBJ2-2	NA	17	CASSLDPPQLNTGELFF	TGTGCCAGCAGCTTAGATCCCCCGCAGCTCAACACCGGGGAGCTGTTTTTT
TRBV21-1	NA	TRBJ2-1	NA	14	CASGPGQGENEQFF	TGTGCCAGCGGTCCGGGGCAGGGGGAAAATGAGCAGTTCTTC
TRBV12-3/TRBV12-4	few	TRBJ1-1	NA	13	CASSGRGNTEAFF	TGTGCCAGCAGTGGCAGGGGTAACACTGAAGCTTTCTTT
TRBV12-3/TRBV12-4	few	TRBJ2-5	TRBD2	15	CASSLSGLAGETQYF	TGTGCCAGCAGCCTCTCGGGGCTAGCGGGAGAGACCCAGTACTTC
TRBV5-5	few	TRBJ2-2	TRBD2	17	CASSLTSGSPNTGELFF	TGTGCCAGCAGTTTGACTAGCGGGAGTCCGAACACCGGGGAGCTGTTTTTT
TRBV5-1	few	TRBJ1-5	NA	14	CASSETGSNQPQHF	TGCGCCAGCAGCGAAACAGGGAGCAATCAGCCCCAGCATTTT
TRBV20-1	many	TRBJ2-1	NA	16	CSARRPGPSFYNEQFF	TGCAGTGCTAGAAGGCCAGGGCCTTCTTTCTACAATGAGCAGTTCTTC
TRBV5-1	few	TRBJ1-2	NA	15	CASSLAQTANYGYTF	TGCGCCAGCAGCTTGGCTCAGACAGCTAACTATGGCTACACCTTC
TRBV20-1	NA	TRBJ2-3	TRBD2	13	CSAASGSGDTQYF	TGCAGTGCGGCTAGCGGGAGTGGAGATACGCAGTATTTT
TRBV7-9	many	TRBJ1-2	NA	15	CASSLEEPLGYGYTF	TGTGCCAGCAGCTTAGAGGAGCCGTTGGGCTATGGCTACACCTTC
TRBV9	NA	TRBJ2-2	TRBD1	15	CASSAGQGRTGELFF	TGTGCCAGCAGCGCTGGACAGGGGAGAACCGGGGAGCTGTTTTTT
TRBV12-3/TRBV12-4	many	TRBJ2-1	TRBD2	15	CASSRTLAAYNEQFF	TGTGCCAGCAGCCGTACCCTAGCGGCATACAATGAGCAGTTCTTC
TRBV19	NA	TRBJ2-5	NA	12	CASSIAGETQYF	TGTGCCAGTAGTATAGCGGGAGAGACCCAGTACTTC